These 29 T cell receptor beta chains were sequenced from one sample in a study of T cells in Graves' hyperthyroidism and ophthalmopathy. Using RNA transcripts as the source, TCR beta CDR3 regions were amplified. The primer set for the first-round RT-PCR of the TCR CDR3 was HTBI. From the multiplex PCR reads, TCRdb called clonotypes with MiXCR, one entry per CDR3 protein. Among 450,000 to 700,000 distinct CDR3 sequences listed, 40% to 55% were seen once. Sequences were obtained from peripheral blood or thyroid tissue (not recorded which). The receptor set was obtained from an adult woman with Graves' disease, either hyperthyroidism or ophthalmopathy (not recorded which).

This clonotype was seen just once. The gene calls are TRBV10-3 and TRBJ1-6; 7 positions agree with TRBD1. Germline CDR1 is ENHRY and CDR2 is SYGVKD. Trimming removed 4 bases from V and 11 bases from J; junction bases left unmatched: 11. The CDR3 spans 15 residues. The CDR3 DNA sequence: TGTGCCATCAGTGGACAGGGTCTGGGGAGGGCACCCCTCCACTTT. Residues: CAISGQGLGRAPLHF.

This clonotype was counted at least ten times. The rearrangement joins TRBV11-2 to TRBJ1-5; D remains unclear. This CDR3 is 13 amino acids long. The V gene lost 0 bases and the J gene lost 7 bases, with 7 bases spanning the gap. Germline V gene sequence: CDR1 SGHAT, CDR2 FQNNGV. CDR3 DNA sequence: TGTGCCAGCAGCTTAGACCTGGCACAGCCCCAGCATTTT. Amino acid sequence: CASSLDLAQPQHF.

Many counts were recorded for this clonotype. This chain links TRBV20-1 with TRBJ1-1; D unresolved. This CDR3 is 12 amino acids long. CDR1 and CDR2 (germline): DFQATT, SNEGSKA (reference sequence). The V end lost 5 bases, the J end lost 1 base, and 8 bases lay between the germline ends. The CDR3 region has the DNA TGCAGTGCTGTCATTGGGAACACTGAAGCTTTCTTT. Its translation: CSAVIGNTEAFF.

The chain joins TRBV20-1 to TRBJ2-5; TRBD1 matches at 7 bases. CDR3 length: 13 amino acids. Germline CDR1 reads DFQATT; CDR2 reads SNEGSKA (reference sequence). The V gene end was trimmed by 7 bases and the J gene end by 9 bases; junction bases not matched to a gene: 14. CDR3 DNA sequence: TGCAGTGGAGAGGGGGCAGCCGATCAGCCCCAGTACTTC. This gives the protein CSGEGAADQPQYF.

For this clonotype: Germline and junction disagree at one end, which may indicate a read error. DNA for the CDR3: TGTGCCACCAGTGATTGGAAGGACAGGGTCTACGAGCAGTACTTC. Its protein product is CATSDWKDRVYEQYF. The rearrangement joins TRBV10-3 to TRBJ2-7; 8 positions match TRBD1. Germline V gene sequence: CDR1 ENHRY, CDR2 SYGVKD. The CDR3 consists of 15 residues.

This clonotype was observed at least ten times. The V gene is TRBV4-1, the J gene TRBJ2-7; D may match TRBD1 or TRBD2 (5 bases each). This CDR3 is built from 18 residues. Germline CDR1 is MGHRA and CDR2 is YSYEKL. The V and J ends lost 4 bases and 0 bases respectively, with 22 bases between them. CDR3 amino acids: CASSPLLSPGTNSYEQYF. The CDR3 region has the DNA TGCGCCAGCAGCCCCCTCCTTTCCCCCGGGACGAACTCCTACGAGCAGTACTTC.

A remark on this clonotype: A much bigger clone sits one base away, suggesting this may be a read error. Without the conserved terminal phenylalanine or tryptophan, this CDR3 likely stems from a read error. This chain connects TRBV6-1 to TRBJ2-2, with 9 nucleotides matching TRBD1. J lost 4 bases, V lost 3 bases, and 6 bases had no gene match. The CDR3 extends over 16 amino acids. From germline, CDR1 is MNHNS and CDR2 SASEGT. The CDR3 DNA is TGTGCCAGCAGTGATTTGGAACAGGGGGCCACCGGGGAGCTGTTTCTT. It codes for CASSDLEQGATGELFL.

This clonotype was detected a few times. The chain couples TRBV30 to TRBJ2-2; 10 nucleotides agree with TRBD2. Germline CDR1 reads GTSNPN; CDR2 reads SVGIG (reference sequence). CDR3 size: 14 residues. V lost 5 bases and J lost 5; bases outside the gene matches: 5. CDR3 in DNA: TGTGCCTGGTCTAGCGGGAGTAGTACCGGGGAGCTGTTTTTT. Protein: CAWSSGSSTGELFF.

V and J are TRBV29-1 and TRBJ2-1, with TRBD2 matching 9 bases. Germline V gene data show CDR1 as SQVTM and CDR2 as ANQGSEA. The CDR3 contains 15 residues. The J segment lost 8 bases and the V segment lost 3 bases, leaving 11 bases of the junction unmatched. The DNA of the CDR3 is TGCAGCGTTGATTGGGGCGGGAGGGCCAGGGATGAGCAGTTCTTC. Residues: CSVDWGGRARDEQFF.

Ten or more counts support this clonotype. This chain joins TRBV28 and TRBJ1-1, with D hard to call. The germline V and J ends were trimmed by 4 bases and 1 base, with 13 bases remaining between them. Germline CDR1 MDHEN, CDR2 SYDVKM. The CDR3 runs to 15 residues. The CDR3 protein is CASSSPGSGNTEAFF. The CDR3 DNA reads as TGTGCCAGCAGTTCACCGGGGTCGGGGAACACTGAAGCTTTCTTT.

This clonotype was observed at least ten times. The genes are TRBV19 and TRBJ1-1; tentatively, D is TRBD1 (5 bases). The CDR3 loop spans 12 amino acids. Trimming shortened V by 9 bases and J by 9 bases, and 17 bases separated the two germline ends. Germline V gene sequence: CDR1 LNHDA, CDR2 SQIVND (reference sequence). The CDR3 DNA sequence: TGTGCCAGCCGCAACCGAGGGGCCAAAGCTTTCTTT. Its translation is CASRNRGAKAFF.

The CDR3 DNA reads as TGTGCCAGCAGCCCAAGGACAGGGGAAACTTTCTTT. It translates to CASSPRTGETFF. The V call is TRBV11-1, the J call TRBJ1-1, with 9 bases fitting TRBD1. V lost 5 bases, J lost 12 bases, and 7 bases stayed unmatched. The CDR3 has 12 residues. Germline assignment: CDR1 SGHAT and CDR2 FQDESV (reference sequence). The full variable domain, completed using reference TRBV11-1 and TRBJ1-1, is EAEVAQSPRYKITEKSQAVAFWCDPISGHATLYWYRQILGQGPELLVQFQDESVVDDSQLPKDRFSAERLKGVDSTLKIQPAELGDSAMYLCASSPRTGETFFGQGTRLTVV.

This chain links TRBV6-6 with TRBJ1-1; no firm D call. Trimming cost V 6 bases and J 0 bases, with 11 bases left between them. Germline V CDR1 and CDR2: MNHNY, SVGAGI (reference sequence). This CDR3 spans 14 amino acids. CDR3 region: CASSHGLMNTEAFF. For the CDR3, the DNA is TGTGCCAGCAGCCACGGACTGATGAACACTGAAGCTTTCTTT.

This clonotype was observed at least ten times. The chain employs TRBV29-1 and TRBJ1-2; D uncertain. CDR1 and CDR2 (germline): SQVTM, ANQGSEA. This CDR3 region has 13 residues. The V end was cut by 3 bases, the J end by 4 bases, with 12 bases between. The CDR3 sequence is CSVDTQTAYGYTF. DNA for the CDR3: TGCAGCGTTGATACACAGACTGCCTATGGCTACACCTTC.

J is TRBJ1-2 and V is TRBV10-3; 8 bases line up with TRBD1. The CDR3 consists of 17 residues. V was pared by 6 bases and J by 3 bases, with 15 bases of the junction left unmatched. The germline gives CDR1 ENHRY, CDR2 SYGVKD. CDR3 coding DNA: TGTGCCATCAGATTTAACAGGGGGGTACGAGCAGACTATGGCTACACCTTC. Protein product: CAIRFNRGVRADYGYTF.

This clonotype was observed a few times. The chain uses TRBV27 and TRBJ2-6, with TRBD2 identical over 12 bases. The V gene's germline CDR1 is MNHEY and CDR2 SMNVEV (reference sequence). V lost 5 bases and J lost 3; bases outside the gene matches: 8. This CDR3 has 18 residues. The DNA of the CDR3 is TGTGCCAGCAGTGCATCTAGCGGGAGGGCTCGTGGGGCCAACGTCCTGACTTTC. Translation gives CASSASSGRARGANVLTF.

The chain combines TRBV10-2 with TRBJ2-7; 7 positions agree with TRBD1. The length of the CDR3 is 13 residues. The V gene's germline CDR1 is WSHSY and CDR2 SAAADI. The J segment lost 0 bases and the V segment lost 8 bases, leaving 4 bases of the junction unmatched. CDR3 sequence: CASQGDSSYEQYF. The CDR3 DNA follows: TGCGCCAGCCAAGGGGACAGCTCCTACGAGCAGTACTTC.

This clonotype was seen at least ten times. Here the CDR3 reads CSATQPHRRTEAFF. DNA for the CDR3: TGCAGTGCTACCCAACCACATCGGAGGACTGAAGCTTTCTTT. The rearrangement links TRBV20-1 to TRBJ1-1, with unresolved D. Germline-derived CDR1 and CDR2 are DFQATT and SNEGSKA (reference sequence). The V end was cut by 4 bases, the J end by 5 bases, with 17 bases between. The CDR3 totals 14 residues.

The V gene is TRBV7-9, the J gene TRBJ1-5; 7 bases are shared with TRBD1. CDR1 and CDR2 from the germline V gene are SEHNR and FQNEAQ (reference sequence). J gave up 3 bases and V 3 bases, and 5 bases lay outside the gene matches. CDR3 length: 15 amino acids. This CDR3 reads CASSLNRGHNQPQHF. CDR3 nucleotides: TGTGCCAGCAGCTTGAACAGGGGACACAATCAGCCCCAGCATTTT.

This clonotype was found once. The chain links TRBV5-1 to TRBJ1-4; 11 bases align to TRBD1. The CDR3 loop spans 17 amino acids. Trimming removed 3 bases from V and 6 bases from J; junction bases left unmatched: 10. CDR1 is SGHRS, CDR2 YFSETQ, per germline. CDR3 protein: CASSYRTGGESYEKLFF. DNA for the CDR3: TGCGCCAGCAGCTACCGGACAGGGGGCGAATCTTATGAAAAACTGTTTTTT.

This clonotype was picked up many times. The chain recombines TRBV4-1 with TRBJ2-6; tentative D call: TRBD2 (5 bases). The length of the CDR3 is 16 residues. The V end was cut by 4 bases, the J end by 1 base, with 11 bases between. Looked up from germline, CDR1 is MGHRA and CDR2 is YSYEKL. The CDR3 sequence: CASSRSEGSGANVLTF. The CDR3 nucleotides are TGCGCCAGCAGCCGATCCGAGGGTTCTGGGGCCAACGTCCTGACTTTC.

This clonotype appeared many times. The V and J genes are TRBV28 and TRBJ2-7, with D uncertain. V was cut by 6 bases and J by 7 bases, with 16 bases left in between. CDR3 length: 13 residues. Germline CDR1 and CDR2: MDHEN and SYDVKM. This CDR3 reads CASSRATIGEQYF. In nucleotides, the CDR3 is TGTGCCAGCAGCCGGGCCACAATAGGGGAGCAGTACTTC.

This chain links TRBV29-1 with TRBJ1-2; 8 nucleotides match TRBD1. The CDR3 runs to 13 residues. The V segment lost 3 bases and the J segment 4 bases; nucleotides outside the gene matches: 4. Germline CDR1 is SQVTM and CDR2 is ANQGSEA. CDR3 DNA: TGCAGCGTTGACTCAGGGGGCATCTATGGCTACACCTTC. This gives the protein CSVDSGGIYGYTF.

This clonotype was seen at least ten times. The CDR3 region is CASSSPGRIFTF. In DNA, the CDR3 is TGCGCCAGCAGCTCCCCGGGACGAATCTTCACCTTC. The rearrangement uses TRBV5-1 and TRBJ1-2; possible D gene TRBD1, 5 bases. The germline gives CDR1 SGHRS, CDR2 YFSETQ. The CDR3 loop spans 12 amino acids. V was cut by 3 bases and J by 13 bases, with 16 bases left in between.

This clonotype was picked up many times. This chain connects TRBV12-5 to TRBJ1-2; unclear D gene. The germline CDR1 and CDR2 sequences are LGHNT and FRNRAP. V shed 4 bases and J shed 3 bases, with 18 bases lying between them. This CDR3 is 16 amino acids long. The CDR3 DNA follows: TGTGCTAGTGGTTCACAGCGAAAAGGGTTTGACTATGGCTACACCTTC. This encodes CASGSQRKGFDYGYTF.

This clonotype was observed a few times. CDR3 sequence: CASTMDYTNTGELFF. CDR3 nucleotides: TGTGCCAGCACCATGGACTACACGAACACCGGGGAGCTGTTTTTT. J is TRBJ2-2 and V is TRBV7-2; the D gene is possibly TRBD2 (6 bases). The germline CDR1 and CDR2 sequences are SGHTA and FQGNSA. The CDR3 consists of 15 residues. V was shortened by 7 bases and J by 0 bases, with 12 bases between the two germline ends.

The sample holds many counts of this clonotype. The J gene is TRBJ1-5, the V gene TRBV20-1, with TRBD1 matching 8 bases. The germline V gene has CDR1 DFQATT and CDR2 SNEGSKA (reference sequence). V was clipped by 5 bases and J by 1 base; unmatched bases: 4. There are 14 residues in the CDR3. CDR3 sequence reads: CSAPGQASNQPQHF. DNA for the CDR3: TGCAGTGCTCCGGGACAGGCCAGCAATCAGCCCCAGCATTTT.

This clonotype has at least ten counts. The chain is built from TRBV6-2 or TRBV6-3 and TRBJ2-7; D unresolved. This CDR3 region has 12 residues. V dropped 5 bases and J dropped 3 bases, with 8 bases sitting between them. CDR1 and CDR2 from the germline V gene are MNHEY and SVGEGT. The CDR3 sequence: CASSQSDYEQYF. The CDR3 region has the DNA TGTGCCAGCAGTCAATCGGACTACGAGCAGTACTTC.

The sample holds a few counts of this clonotype. This chain uses TRBV7-9 with TRBJ1-2; a possible D gene is TRBD1 (6 bases). CDR1 and CDR2 from the germline V gene are SEHNR and FQNEAQ (reference sequence). Trimming left V 4 bases short and J 3 bases short, with 12 bases between. This CDR3 has 14 residues. The CDR3 sequence is CASSYEAGDYGYTF. The CDR3 coding sequence is TGTGCCAGCAGCTATGAGGCAGGGGACTATGGCTACACCTTC.